A selection of T cell receptor beta chains follows, all from one sample in a study of shared clonotypes between healthy human individuals. TCRdb's copy holds only in-frame clones and misses some; the assay was immunoSEQ multiplex PCR. The sample yields under 1,100,000 clones, approximately 70% seen once. The sequenced sample consisted of memory CD4+ T cells sorted from blood. These receptors originate from a man between 18 and 29 years old in good health. Each CDR3 is given with its conserved first and last residue. Each record gives: CDR3 DNA, CDR3 protein, D gene, V gene, J gene, clone size. A D gene is named only where the DNA matches it firmly. Expanded clones get a size class; other rows say once, few or many, or leave the size out.

DNA: TGCGCCAGCAGCCAAGGGACCACGAACACCGGGGAGCTGTTTTTT
CDR3: CASSQGTTNTGELFF
D: .
V: TRBV5-1
J: TRBJ2-2
size: .

DNA: TGTGCCAGCAACGGGAGATTCACAGATACGCAGTATTTT
CDR3: CASNGRFTDTQYF
D: .
V: TRBV7-9
J: TRBJ2-3
size: .

DNA: TGTGCCAGCACCCTGCGGGACAGACCCTACGAGCAGTACTTC
CDR3: CASTLRDRPYEQYF
D: .
V: TRBV7-2
J: TRBJ2-7
size: .

DNA: TGCAGCGTTGCAGTTTCGCGGTTCACAGATACGCAGTATTTT
CDR3: CSVAVSRFTDTQYF
D: .
V: TRBV29-1
J: TRBJ2-3
size: .

DNA: TGTGCCAGCAGTGACTCGACGGGGGGGCCTAAAGAAAAACTGTTTTTT
CDR3: CASSDSTGGPKEKLFF
D: .
V: TRBV6-4
J: TRBJ1-4
size: few

DNA: TGTGCCAGTGGGGACAGACCTAACTATGGCTACACCTTC
CDR3: CASGDRPNYGYTF
D: TRBD1
V: TRBV19
J: TRBJ1-2
size: .

DNA: TGTGCCAGCAGCCGGGGACTAGCGTCTTCCTACGAGCAGTACTTC
CDR3: CASSRGLASSYEQYF
D: TRBD2
V: TRBV7-9
J: TRBJ2-7
size: .

DNA: TGTGCCAGCAGCTTGGGTGGACACCCCGCCGAGCAGTACTTC
CDR3: CASSLGGHPAEQYF
D: .
V: TRBV5-6
J: TRBJ2-7
size: .

DNA: TGTGCCAGCAGCGCCTGGGGGCTTCTACTAGGAGGCACCTTC
CDR3: CASSAWGLLLGGTF
D: .
V: TRBV7-2
J: TRBJ1-2
size: .

DNA: TGTGCCAGCAGCGCAGACGGGGCTTATGAAAAACTGTTTTTT
CDR3: CASSADGAYEKLFF
D: .
V: TRBV7-8
J: TRBJ1-4
size: .

DNA: TGCGCCAGCACATCGACAGGGGGCACTGAAGCTTTCTTT
CDR3: CASTSTGGTEAFF
D: TRBD1
V: TRBV5-1
J: TRBJ1-1
size: .

DNA: TGTGCCATCAGTGAGTCAGGGGTCGGGGGAAACAATCAGCCCCAGCATTTT
CDR3: CAISESGVGGNNQPQHF
D: .
V: TRBV10-3
J: TRBJ1-5
size: .

DNA: TGTGCCAGCAGCTTAGGACTACGGGACAGGGAACAAGAGACCCAGTACTTC
CDR3: CASSLGLRDREQETQYF
D: TRBD1
V: TRBV7-9
J: TRBJ2-5
size: .

DNA: TGCGCCAGCAGAGGGACAGATCTAAACTATGGCTACACCTTC
CDR3: CASRGTDLNYGYTF
D: TRBD1
V: TRBV5-1
J: TRBJ1-2
size: .

DNA: TGTGCCATCAGGGGGACTAGCGGGAGCTCCTACAATGAGCAGTTCTTC
CDR3: CAIRGTSGSSYNEQFF
D: TRBD2
V: TRBV10-3
J: TRBJ2-1
size: few

DNA: TGTGCCAGCAGCTTAGCACCGGGACAGGGGACTGAAGCTTTCTTT
CDR3: CASSLAPGQGTEAFF
D: TRBD1
V: TRBV7-2
J: TRBJ1-1
size: .

DNA: TGTGCCAGTAGTCTAGGGACAGTTTACAATGAGCAGTTCTTC
CDR3: CASSLGTVYNEQFF
D: TRBD1
V: TRBV19
J: TRBJ2-1
size: .

DNA: TGTGCCAGCAGCGAAACGGACACTCCCGGGACTGAAGCTTTCTTT
CDR3: CASSETDTPGTEAFF
D: .
V: TRBV9
J: TRBJ1-1
size: .

DNA: TGTGCCAGCAGCAATCGGGGCTCTGGGGCCAACGTCCTGACTTTC
CDR3: CASSNRGSGANVLTF
D: .
V: TRBV21-1
J: TRBJ2-6
size: .

DNA: TGCGCCAGCAGCTGGACCGGGACAGGGGACGCCGGGGAGCTGTTTTTT
CDR3: CASSWTGTGDAGELFF
D: TRBD1
V: TRBV5-1
J: TRBJ2-2
size: .

DNA: TGTGCCAGCAGCTTAGGACAGGCCGGCACAGATACGCAGTATTTT
CDR3: CASSLGQAGTDTQYF
D: .
V: TRBV11-2
J: TRBJ2-3
size: .

DNA: TGTGCCAGCAGCCAAGGGCTAGCGCGCGCGAACACCGGGGAGCTGTTTTTT
CDR3: CASSQGLARANTGELFF
D: .
V: TRBV7-2
J: TRBJ2-2
size: .

DNA: TGTGCCAGCAGAGACCAGTACACTGAAGCTTTCTTT
CDR3: CASRDQYTEAFF
D: .
V: TRBV6-6
J: TRBJ1-1
size: many

DNA: TGTGCCAGCAGTGAAAAACTTAGCAATCAGCCCCAGCATTTT
CDR3: CASSEKLSNQPQHF
D: .
V: TRBV27
J: TRBJ1-5
size: .

DNA: TGTGCCAGTAGTGGGGATAGTCCCTATGGCTACACCTTC
CDR3: CASSGDSPYGYTF
D: .
V: TRBV19
J: TRBJ1-2
size: .

DNA: TGTGCCAGCGGACCGGGACTGGGGAATGAGCAGTTCTTC
CDR3: CASGPGLGNEQFF
D: .
V: TRBV11-3
J: TRBJ2-1
size: .

DNA: TGTGCCAGTAGTATAGGCGGCACCGCGGGCACTGAAGCTTTCTTT
CDR3: CASSIGGTAGTEAFF
D: .
V: TRBV19
J: TRBJ1-1
size: once

DNA: TGTGCCAGCTCACCACCATCCGCGACTAGCAGGTTGAGTGAGCAGTTCTTC
CDR3: CASSPPSATSRLSEQFF
D: TRBD2
V: TRBV18
J: TRBJ2-1
size: .

DNA: TGTGCCAGCAGCTTGAACCTCAACACTGAAGCTTTCTTT
CDR3: CASSLNLNTEAFF
D: .
V: TRBV5-6
J: TRBJ1-1
size: .

DNA: TGTGCCTTCAGGACAACAGGGTTGAACACTGAAGCTTTCTTT
CDR3: CAFRTTGLNTEAFF
D: .
V: TRBV30
J: TRBJ1-1
size: .

DNA: TGTGCCAGTAGGGACAATGGCTACACCTTC
CDR3: CASRDNGYTF
D: .
V: TRBV19
J: TRBJ1-2
size: .

DNA: TGTGCCAGCAGTTACGAAGTCAGTGGTAGTACTGAGCAGTTCTTC
CDR3: CASSYEVSGSTEQFF
D: .
V: TRBV6-5
J: TRBJ2-1
size: .

DNA: TGTGCCAGCTCACCTACCCACGGGACAGGCAATACTGAAGCTTTCTTT
CDR3: CASSPTHGTGNTEAFF
D: TRBD1
V: TRBV18
J: TRBJ1-1
size: .

DNA: TGTGCCAGCAGCCCCCGATGGTCAGATACGCAGTATTTT
CDR3: CASSPRWSDTQYF
D: .
V: TRBV7-3
J: TRBJ2-3
size: .

DNA: TGTGCCAGCAGTGAACGTGGGACAGGATTCACTGAAGCTTTCTTT
CDR3: CASSERGTGFTEAFF
D: TRBD1
V: TRBV6-1
J: TRBJ1-1
size: few

DNA: TGTGCCAGCAGCGCCACAGGGGTTTCAGGCACCGGGGAGCTGTTTTTT
CDR3: CASSATGVSGTGELFF
D: TRBD1
V: TRBV9
J: TRBJ2-2
size: .

DNA: TGTGCCAGCAGCTTTGGCAGCTCTGGAAACACCATATATTTT
CDR3: CASSFGSSGNTIYF
D: .
V: TRBV7-9
J: TRBJ1-3
size: .

DNA: TGCAGCGCCGGGGACGGTTCCTACGAGCAGTACTTC
CDR3: CSAGDGSYEQYF
D: .
V: TRBV29-1
J: TRBJ2-7
size: .

DNA: TGTGCCAGCAGCCCTCTTCGACAGGTGGGCGGCTACACCTTC
CDR3: CASSPLRQVGGYTF
D: .
V: TRBV6-5
J: TRBJ1-2
size: few

DNA: TGCGCCAGCAGCTGGGGTCCCATAGGGGTCCTAGACTATGGCTACACCTTC
CDR3: CASSWGPIGVLDYGYTF
D: .
V: TRBV5-1
J: TRBJ1-2
size: .

DNA: TGTGCCAGCAGCTTCAACGGTGGAACCCAGTTCTTC
CDR3: CASSFNGGTQFF
D: .
V: TRBV11-2
J: TRBJ2-1
size: .

DNA: TGTGCCAGCAGCGTAACCGACAGGGCCACTGAAGCTTTCTTT
CDR3: CASSVTDRATEAFF
D: TRBD1
V: TRBV9
J: TRBJ1-1
size: .

DNA: TGTGCCAGCTCACCACAAATCGGGGTAGTCACAGATACGCAGTATTTT
CDR3: CASSPQIGVVTDTQYF
D: .
V: TRBV18
J: TRBJ2-3
size: .

DNA: TGTGCCAGCAGCTTGGCAGGGGGGGCTGAAAAACTGTTTTTT
CDR3: CASSLAGGAEKLFF
D: TRBD1
V: TRBV5-6
J: TRBJ1-4
size: .

DNA: TGTGCCTGGAGGTCCGTGTTCTGGGGAGATACGCAGTATTTT
CDR3: CAWRSVFWGDTQYF
D: .
V: TRBV30
J: TRBJ2-3
size: once

DNA: TGTGCCAGCAGCGCAATCGGGACTAGGCAGGAGCAGTACTTC
CDR3: CASSAIGTRQEQYF
D: TRBD2
V: TRBV2
J: TRBJ2-7
size: once

DNA: TGTGCCAGTAACCAGTGGAAGGGCCCCAATCAGCCCCAGCATTTT
CDR3: CASNQWKGPNQPQHF
D: .
V: TRBV19
J: TRBJ1-5
size: .

DNA: TGCGCCAGCAGCTTGCGGCCGGGGGCCACCAAAGAGACCCAGTACTTC
CDR3: CASSLRPGATKETQYF
D: .
V: TRBV5-1
J: TRBJ2-5
size: .

DNA: TGTGCCAGCTCAACTAACGGGGACTCCAATCAGCCCCAGCATTTT
CDR3: CASSTNGDSNQPQHF
D: .
V: TRBV4-2
J: TRBJ1-5
size: .

DNA: TGTGCCAGCAGCTTCGGCGGCGCCGGAAACACCATATATTTT
CDR3: CASSFGGAGNTIYF
D: .
V: TRBV11-2
J: TRBJ1-3
size: .

DNA: TGTGCCAGCAGTATTGGACAGGGGGCACGGGAGACCCAGTACTTC
CDR3: CASSIGQGARETQYF
D: TRBD1
V: TRBV27
J: TRBJ2-5
size: medium-sized

DNA: TGTGCCAGCAGTTTACCGCGGGGGGGGTACAATGAGCAGTTCTTC
CDR3: CASSLPRGGYNEQFF
D: TRBD2
V: TRBV28
J: TRBJ2-1
size: .

DNA: TGTGCCAGCAGCTGGCAGGCATCCTACGAGCAGTACTTC
CDR3: CASSWQASYEQYF
D: .
V: TRBV2
J: TRBJ2-7
size: .

DNA: TGCGCCAGCAGCTTGAAGACTAGCGTTGGCGGGGAGCTGTTTTTT
CDR3: CASSLKTSVGGELFF
D: TRBD2
V: TRBV5-1
J: TRBJ2-2
size: .

DNA: TGTGCCAGCAGGGGCTCGAAGACCCAGTACTTC
CDR3: CASRGSKTQYF
D: .
V: TRBV6-6
J: TRBJ2-5
size: .

DNA: TGTGCCAGCAGCGAGTGGGGACAATCCTACAATGAGCAGTTCTTC
CDR3: CASSEWGQSYNEQFF
D: .
V: TRBV9
J: TRBJ2-1
size: .

DNA: TGTGCCAGCCCCCGGGGGGGGTATGGCTACACCTTC
CDR3: CASPRGGYGYTF
D: .
V: TRBV7-2
J: TRBJ1-2
size: once

DNA: TGTGCCAGCAGCCCCCGGACAGGGGGCGGTGGCTACACCTTC
CDR3: CASSPRTGGGGYTF
D: TRBD1
V: TRBV7-2
J: TRBJ1-2
size: .